These 3 T cell receptor beta chains were all obtained from the same sample, sequenced in a study of T cell responses to AZD1222 COVID-19 vaccine (dated by TCRdb to the early 2020s). Libraries came from the immunoSEQ multiplex PCR assay. The immuneACCESS repertoire file appears here via TCRdb, limited to in-frame rearrangements. These files lack a portion of the clones; in checked studies, under half of the deficit traces to unresolved V genes, and the cause of the others is not known. The sample table lists about 120,000 clones, around 91% of them with a count of one. About 1.6% of the sample is in the top ten clones. The time point label for this specimen denotes: about 28 days (+/-7) after the second vaccine dose. Sequencing used peripheral blood, obtained 28 days after the second AZD1222 dose. All receptors derive from an adult who received the AZD1222 COVID-19 vaccine.

The V call is TRBV11-3, the J call TRBJ1-5; D is perhaps TRBD1 (5 bases). The CDR3 has 16 amino acids. Germline CDR1 SGHNT, CDR2 YENEEA. The V end lost 1 base, the J end lost 0 bases, and 10 bases lay between the germline ends. CDR3 nucleotide sequence: TGTGCCAGCAGCTTAGGTTCAGGGACTAGCAATCAGCCCCAGCATTTT. It codes for CASSLGSGTSNQPQHF.

The CDR3 DNA follows: TGTGCCAGCAGCTTTGACGGGCGCAACACCATATATTTT. It is translated as CASSFDGRNTIYF. The rearrangement joins TRBV13 to TRBJ1-3; D is uncertain. The CDR3 runs 13 residues. Germline V lookup: CDR1 PRHDT, CDR2 FYEKMQ (reference sequence). V lost 3 bases, J lost 7 bases, and 10 bases lay in between. The variable domain in full, completed from reference TRBV13 and TRBJ1-3, reads AAGVIQSPRHLIKEKRETATLKCYPIPRHDTVYWYQQGPGQDPQFLISFYEKMQSDKGSIPDRFSAQQFSDYHSELNMSSLELGDSALYFCASSFDGRNTIYFGEGSWLTVV.

V is TRBV7-2 and J is TRBJ2-7; 13 bases fit TRBD2. The germline CDR1 and CDR2 sequences are SGHTA and FQGNSA. This CDR3 spans 17 amino acids. V lost 3 bases, J lost 7 bases, and 12 bases stayed unmatched. The CDR3 reads CASSLSGTSGTPWEQYF. Written as DNA, the CDR3 is TGTGCCAGCAGCTTGTCCGGGACTAGCGGGACCCCCTGGGAGCAGTACTTC.